These T cell receptor beta chains were read from a single sample in a study of cytotoxic CD8 clonotypes in ibrutinib-treated CLL. This table comes from immunoSEQ multiplex PCR, and its TCRdb copy is limited to in-frame clones, with some not included. Among about 200,000 clones listed, over 60% were seen once. Source: PBMCs, taken after 24 months of ibrutinib treatment. The receptors shown here come from a human donor with chronic lymphocytic leukemia. CDR3s include the opening cysteine and the closing phenylalanine or tryptophan. A D gene is named only where the DNA matches it firmly. Part of the rows lack a size; the others show once, few, many or a class for expanded clones.

j_gene	d_gene	abundance	v_gene	CDR3nt	CDR3aa
TRBJ2-3	TRBD1	.	TRBV25-1	TGTGCCAGCCTAGGACAGGGTTTTGGAGATACGCAGTATTTT	CASLGQGFGDTQYF
TRBJ2-7	TRBD1	once	TRBV15	TGTGCCACCAGCAGGGACAGGGGGCTTTACGAGCAGTACTTC	CATSRDRGLYEQYF
TRBJ2-2	.	.	TRBV11-2	TGTGCCAGCAGCTTAGATCGTCGGGAGCTGTTTTTT	CASSLDRRELFF
TRBJ1-4	.	.	TRBV18	TGTGCCAGCTCACAAGGGTTAAGGGAAAAACTGTTTTTT	CASSQGLREKLFF
TRBJ2-7	.	.	TRBV7-3	TGTGCCAGCAGCTCCTCCCCGGGCCCCACCTACGAGCAGTACTTC	CASSSSPGPTYEQYF
TRBJ2-1	.	.	TRBV30	TGTGCCTGGAGTGTGTGGCAGGCATTAGCCTCCTACAATGAGCAGTTCTTC	CAWSVWQALASYNEQFF
TRBJ2-7	TRBD2	.	TRBV7-2	TGTGCCAGCAGCCCTGGGACTAGCGGTCCCTACGAGCAGTACTTC	CASSPGTSGPYEQYF
TRBJ1-5	TRBD1	few	TRBV7-8	TGTGCCAGCAGGACCGGGACAGGGGATCAGCCCCAGCATTTT	CASRTGTGDQPQHF
TRBJ2-3	.	.	TRBV28	TGTGCCAGCAGCAATATCGGTGGCAACACAGATACGCAGTATTTT	CASSNIGGNTDTQYF
TRBJ1-6	.	.	TRBV7-2	TGTGCCAGCAGCTTAGTTTCTGGGGGGCCGGGTTCACCCCTCCACTTT	CASSLVSGGPGSPLHF
TRBJ2-5	.	.	TRBV20-1	TGCAGTGCAATCACACAAGAGACCCAGTACTTC	CSAITQETQYF
TRBJ2-7	.	.	TRBV7-2	TGTGCCAGCAGTGCCCAGGGGAATGGGGCCTACGAGCAGTACTTC	CASSAQGNGAYEQYF
TRBJ1-1	TRBD1	.	TRBV30	TGTGCCTGGATTCAGGGACAGGGGAACACTGAAGCTTTCTTT	CAWIQGQGNTEAFF
TRBJ1-2	TRBD1	.	TRBV7-9	TGTGCCAGCAGCTTAGGCGGACAGGATTCCTATGGCTACACCTTC	CASSLGGQDSYGYTF
TRBJ2-1	TRBD1	.	TRBV5-1	TGCGCCAGCAGCCCCGGACAGGGGGCGTACAATGAGCAGTTCTTC	CASSPGQGAYNEQFF
TRBJ2-7	.	.	TRBV18	TGTGCCAGCTCACCGCCCCGGGCCGCCTACGAGCAGTACTTC	CASSPPRAAYEQYF
TRBJ2-5	.	.	TRBV20-1	TGCAGTGCTAGAGGAAGGGAGACCCAGTACTTC	CSARGRETQYF
TRBJ1-1	.	.	TRBV19	TGTGCCAGTAGTATACAGGGATGGACTGAAGCTTTCTTT	CASSIQGWTEAFF
TRBJ1-4	.	.	TRBV2	TGTGCCAGCAGTGAAGAGGGGATCCGTAGTCGGTTT	CASSEEGIRSRF
TRBJ2-1	TRBD1	.	TRBV5-4	TGTGCCAGCAGCCAGGACAGGTGGGGCTACAATGAGCAGTTCTTC	CASSQDRWGYNEQFF
TRBJ1-6	.	once	TRBV28	TGTGCCAGCACCCAATCGGCCGGGACTAATAATTCACCCCTCCACTTT	CASTQSAGTNNSPLHF
TRBJ2-3	.	.	TRBV5-4	TGTGCCAGCAGCAGATCGGGAACCGCTAGCACAGATACGCAGTATTTT	CASSRSGTASTDTQYF
TRBJ2-7	.	few	TRBV28	TGTGCCAGCAGTTTGTCACCGGGACGCTACGAGCAGTACTTC	CASSLSPGRYEQYF
TRBJ2-7	TRBD1	once	TRBV7-8	TGTGCCAGCAGCTTAGGGGCAGGGGGCTACGAGCAGTACTTC	CASSLGAGGYEQYF
TRBJ1-1	.	.	TRBV28	TGTGCCAGCACCCCGTGGTTAGGGACTGAAGCTTTCTTT	CASTPWLGTEAFF
TRBJ2-3	TRBD2	.	TRBV11-2	TGTGCCAGCAGCTCAATAGAGCGGGGAAGCACAGATACGCAGTATTTT	CASSSIERGSTDTQYF
TRBJ2-1	.	.	TRBV18	TGTGCCAGCTCACCACTCTCAATTTCCGGGTCACACTACAATGAGCAGTTCTTC	CASSPLSISGSHYNEQFF
TRBJ1-3	.	.	TRBV30	TGTGCCTGGGGCCCAGGGATAGGGTCTGGAAACACCATATATTTT	CAWGPGIGSGNTIYF
TRBJ1-4	.	.	TRBV27	TGTGCCAGCAGCCCTCCCAGTGAAAAACTGTTTTTT	CASSPPSEKLFF
TRBJ2-7	.	.	TRBV6-5	TGTGCCAGCAGTTACTCCGGGCCGCACGAGCAGTACTTC	CASSYSGPHEQYF
TRBJ2-7	.	once	TRBV19	TGTGCCAGTAGTATAGCGGGGGAAGGCTACGAGCAGTACTTC	CASSIAGEGYEQYF
TRBJ2-6	.	.	TRBV2	TGTGCCAGCCGGACGGAAAGCTCTGGGGCCAACGTCCTGACTTTC	CASRTESSGANVLTF
TRBJ2-1	.	few	TRBV9	TGTGCCAGCAGCCCCTTCCAATCCTACAATGAGCAGTTCTTC	CASSPFQSYNEQFF
TRBJ2-6	TRBD1	few	TRBV9	TGTGCCAGCAGCCCCAGGGACAGGGGGCCTGGGGCCAACGTCCTGACTTTC	CASSPRDRGPGANVLTF
TRBJ2-7	TRBD1	.	TRBV28	TGTGCCAGCAGTTTACCACGACAGGGCTCCTACGAGCAGTACTTC	CASSLPRQGSYEQYF
TRBJ2-1	TRBD2	.	TRBV11-3	TGTGCCAGCAGCTCCGGGACTAGCGCGTACAATGAGCAGTTCTTC	CASSSGTSAYNEQFF
TRBJ1-5	.	once	TRBV6-6	TGTGCCAGCACCGGCCGGGGGAGAGGCAATCAGCCCCAGCATTTT	CASTGRGRGNQPQHF
TRBJ2-3	.	.	TRBV15	TGTGCCACCAGCAGAGATCGGGGCGGAGTCACAGATACGCAGTATTTT	CATSRDRGGVTDTQYF
TRBJ2-7	TRBD2	.	TRBV11-1	TGTGCCAGCAGCTTAGCCGTGACTAGCGGGGGCTCCTACGAGCAGTACTTC	CASSLAVTSGGSYEQYF
TRBJ2-5	.	.	TRBV27	TGTGCCAGCAGTTCCGTGTACCAAGAGACCCAGTACTTC	CASSSVYQETQYF